The 7 T cell receptor beta chains listed next were all sequenced from one sample in a study of T cell clones after liver transplantation (dated by TCRdb to 2018 to 2020). Proliferating CFSE-low cells from the MLR were sequenced to define alloreactive TCRbeta sequences. The receptor library was made with the immunoSEQ multiplex PCR assay. The source is immuneACCESS, and TCRdb retained only in-frame sequences with V and J called. Part of the clones is not carried over; for the studies checked, unresolved V genes explain less than half of this, and the remainder is unexplained. Across this sample there are roughly 4,800 clones, with 27% seen only once. Approximately 14% of the sample belongs to the ten largest clones. Which antigens these TCRs recognize remains unknown. Source material: CD4+ T cells from cultured PBMCs. These receptors all come from a human patient who received a liver transplant. Some T cells may originate with the graft donor following a transplant.

CDR3: CASRNRDEQYF. CDR3 nucleotides: TGTGCCAGCAGGAACAGGGACGAGCAGTACTTC. The rearrangement uses TRBV25-1 and TRBJ2-7; D is possibly TRBD1 (6 bases). Germline V gives CDR1 MGHDK, CDR2 SYGVNS. Between the trimmed V and J ends, which lost 6 bases and 5 bases, there was a span of 8 bases. CDR3 length: 11 amino acids.

By sample share, this clone is medium-sized. The rearrangement uses TRBV9 and TRBJ1-2, with D tentatively TRBD1 (5 bases). Germline lookup yields CDR1 SGDLS and CDR2 YYNGEE. V was clipped by 2 bases and J by 1 base, with 6 bases between them. The CDR3 extends over 13 amino acids. For the CDR3, the DNA is TGTGCCAGCAGCGTCGACAGTAACTATGGCTACACCTTC. This codes for CASSVDSNYGYTF.

V and J are TRBV7-9 and TRBJ2-5; D is perhaps TRBD2 (6 bases). From germline, CDR1 is SEHNR and CDR2 FQNEAQ (reference sequence). This CDR3 has 13 residues. The V end was cut by 1 base, the J end by 3 bases, with 6 bases between. The CDR3 sequence is CASSLGGEETQYF. In nucleotides, the CDR3 is TGTGCCAGCAGCTTAGGGGGGGAAGAGACCCAGTACTTC.

The chain is built from TRBV9 and TRBJ1-2, with unresolved D. The CDR3 extends over 16 amino acids. The V end lost 6 bases, the J end lost 4 bases, and 22 bases lay between the germline ends. The germline CDR1 and CDR2 sequences are SGDLS and YYNGEE. CDR3 DNA sequence: TGTGCCAGCAAGTCCGTGTACTCAAGAAAGATCTATGGCTACACCTTC. This encodes CASKSVYSRKIYGYTF.

This clone was seen only a few times. The chain recombines TRBV7-2 with TRBJ2-7; D is possibly TRBD2 (5 bases). The germline CDR1 and CDR2 sequences are SGHTA and FQGNSA. V was pared by 5 bases and J by 7 bases, with 15 bases between. The CDR3 totals 13 residues. Here the CDR3 DNA reads TGTGCCAGCAGCGAGGAGTCCTGGAGGGAGCAGTACTTC. This translates into CASSEESWREQYF.

The V and J genes are TRBV6-5 and TRBJ1-1; D is undetermined. Germline V CDR1 and CDR2: MNHEY, SVGAGI. This CDR3 contains 13 residues. V was pared by 3 bases and J by 4 bases, with 9 bases between. The CDR3 nucleotides are TGTGCCAGCAGTTATTGGCGGAGCACTGAAGCTTTCTTT. Translating gives CASSYWRSTEAFF.

V is TRBV7-3 and J is TRBJ2-3, with 7 nucleotides matching TRBD2. The J segment lost 4 bases and the V segment lost 4 bases, leaving 11 bases of the junction unmatched. This CDR3 has 16 residues. Germline V lookup: CDR1 SGHTA, CDR2 FQGTGA. In DNA form, the CDR3 reads TGTGCCAGCAGCTCGAGGGGCGGGGGAGTGGCAGATACGCAGTATTTT. This sequence encodes CASSSRGGGVADTQYF.